Described below is a single T cell receptor beta chain sequence and its context. Original methodology: Estimation of nucleated cell counts was performed using reference gene primer amplification. Sequencing used immunoSEQ multiplex PCR; TCRdb keeps in-frame clones, though not all of them. The V and J calls and clone size were taken over from that table, and D and trimming were inferred from the DNA. Of approximately 50,000 clones listed, about three quarters are singletons. These data are taken from a study of blood T cell repertoires in COVID-19. Background on the study: Donors in the United States, Italy and Spain gave samples during acute or convalescent COVID-19. The analysed material was cDNA or gDNA that came from T cells, B-cell-depleted T cells, or PBMCs.

Trimming left V 2 bases short and J 7 bases short, with 15 bases between. This CDR3 comprises 14 residues. Germline-derived CDR1 and CDR2 are MNHEY and SVGAGI. Material for sequencing was peripheral blood. The sequence was collected from a man between 70 and 80 years old with active or convalescent COVID-19. The V gene is TRBV6-5, the J gene TRBJ2-7; TRBD1 is a possible D gene (5 bases). For the CDR3, the DNA is TGTGCCAGCAGTTACCTTGGCGGAGCAGGGGAGCAGTACTTC. Translating gives CASSYLGGAGEQYF.